The rows below give T cell receptor beta chains drawn from one sample of a study of blood T cell repertoires in COVID-19. Produced via immunoSEQ multiplex PCR; TCRdb's table is partial and in-frame only. Among some 150,000 clones, about 80% were seen once, and the ten largest hold roughly 1.4%. Sequencing was done on a sample of peripheral blood. The receptor set was obtained from a human donor in a cohort sampled during active COVID-19. CDR3s include the opening cysteine and the closing phenylalanine or tryptophan. A D gene is named only where the DNA matches it firmly. The listing skips clone size in some rows; elsewhere it reads once, few, many or a size class.

TGTGCCAGCAGCCTTAACAGGGACTCACCCCTCCACTTT | CASSLNRDSPLHF | NA | NA | TRBJ1-6 | TRBV14
TGTGCCAGCAGGGCCCCGGGGGGGGCCAACGCTGAAGCTTTCTTT | CASRAPGGANAEAFF | NA | NA | TRBJ1-1 | TRBV28
TGCGCCAGCAGCCAAGGGAATGGAGATACCAATGAGCAGTTCTTC | CASSQGNGDTNEQFF | NA | NA | TRBJ2-1 | TRBV4-1
TGTGCCACCAAACAGGAGAACGAGCAGTACTTC | CATKQENEQYF | few | NA | TRBJ2-7 | TRBV10-3
TGTGCCAGCAGGTCTAGCGGGAATCCCTTCTACGAGCAGTACTTC | CASRSSGNPFYEQYF | NA | TRBD2 | TRBJ2-7 | TRBV28
TGTGCTAGCAGCTCGGACAGGGGGCCAACGATAACGCAGTATTTT | CASSSDRGPTITQYF | NA | TRBD1 | TRBJ2-3 | TRBV7-7
TGTGCCAGCAGTTTATCCCCGAACTATGGCTACACCTTC | CASSLSPNYGYTF | NA | NA | TRBJ1-2 | TRBV28
TGCGCCAGCACGCAAGGGGTTCCGGGGGCCAACGTCCTGACTTTC | CASTQGVPGANVLTF | NA | NA | TRBJ2-6 | TRBV5-1
TGCGCCAGCAGCCTCTCTAGCGGGACCTTCAATGAGCAGTTCTTC | CASSLSSGTFNEQFF | NA | TRBD2 | TRBJ2-1 | TRBV4-1
TGTGCCAGCAGCCAAGATCTAGCGTCGAACACCGGGGAGCTGTTTTTT | CASSQDLASNTGELFF | once | NA | TRBJ2-2 | TRBV3-1/TRBV3-2
TGTGCCAGCAGCCGGGGGGGGCCCCCTTTAGGGAGCGAGCAGTACTTC | CASSRGGPPLGSEQYF | NA | TRBD2 | TRBJ2-7 | TRBV7-3
TGTGCCAGTAGTATATCGGGCGGGACTATCTCCTACGAGCAGTACTTC | CASSISGGTISYEQYF | NA | TRBD2 | TRBJ2-7 | TRBV19
TGTGCCAGCAGCTTAAGGGGGAATCAGCCCCAGCATTTT | CASSLRGNQPQHF | NA | NA | TRBJ1-5 | TRBV7-8
TGTGCCAGCAGCCAGACAGGGATGGATCAGCCCCAGCATTTT | CASSQTGMDQPQHF | NA | TRBD1 | TRBJ1-5 | TRBV3-1/TRBV3-2
TGTGCCAGCAGTTTCCGAAGGTCGGGAAATGGCTACACCTTC | CASSFRRSGNGYTF | NA | NA | TRBJ1-2 | TRBV6-5
TGTGCCAGCAGCAGGTCCGGAGGCACTAATGAAAAACTGTTTTTT | CASSRSGGTNEKLFF | few | NA | TRBJ1-4 | TRBV7-9
TGTGCCAGCAGCTTGGTAGCTAGCGGTAGCACAGATACGCAGTATTTT | CASSLVASGSTDTQYF | NA | TRBD2 | TRBJ2-3 | TRBV5-5
TGTGCCAGCACGCCCCCTGGACAGATTTATGGCTACACCTTC | CASTPPGQIYGYTF | NA | NA | TRBJ1-2 | TRBV28
TGTGCCAGCAGCTTAGTTGGGGGACTTAAGTACAATGAGCAGTTCTTC | CASSLVGGLKYNEQFF | NA | NA | TRBJ2-1 | TRBV7-3
TGCGCCAGCAGCTCGAGCGGGAGTGTTTCAGATACGCAGTATTTT | CASSSSGSVSDTQYF | few | TRBD2 | TRBJ2-3 | TRBV5-1
TGTGCCAGCAGCTTTCCTTCTAGCGGGGCCCTTGGGCAGTACTTC | CASSFPSSGALGQYF | NA | TRBD2 | TRBJ2-7 | TRBV7-2
TGTGCCAGCTCCCCAGGAGGGAGTAGGAATGAGCAGTTCTTC | CASSPGGSRNEQFF | NA | NA | TRBJ2-1 | TRBV11-3
TGCGCCAGCAGCGGACTAGCGGGAGCGGCAGATACGCAGTATTTT | CASSGLAGAADTQYF | NA | TRBD2 | TRBJ2-3 | TRBV5-1
TGTGCCTGGAGTGTGACGGGCTATGGCTACACCTTC | CAWSVTGYGYTF | NA | NA | TRBJ1-2 | TRBV30
TGTGCCAGCAGCCAAGAAGTCCGCGTACGGACCCAGTACTTC | CASSQEVRVRTQYF | once | NA | TRBJ2-5 | TRBV3-1/TRBV3-2